These 5 T cell receptor beta chains were sequenced from one sample in a study of Graves' ophthalmopathy and Graves' hyperthyroidism. Researchers took RNA transcripts and amplified TCR beta CDR3 regions from them. HTBI-primed RT-PCR formed the first round, and a multiplex PCR formed the second. TCRdb re-analysed the multiplex PCR reads in MiXCR, keeping a single row per CDR3 protein. Altogether more than 1,000,000 distinct CDR3 sequences are present, roughly two fifths being singletons, with the ten largest covering around 10%. Sequencing used peripheral blood or thyroid tissue (not recorded which). The receptors here all came from an adult man with Graves' hyperthyroidism.

V is TRBV10-3 and J is TRBJ2-7, with a possible D match to TRBD2 (6 bases). The tail of the sequence fits TRBJ2-1 better, so the J call may be wrong. Germline lookup yields CDR1 ENHRY and CDR2 SYGVKD. This CDR3 is built from 13 residues. CDR3 DNA: TGTGCCATCAGGCTCGGGACTGCCAATGAGCAGTTCTTC. This gives the protein CAIRLGTANEQFF.

This rearrangement joins TRBV5-1 to TRBJ1-2; tentative D call: TRBD1 (6 bases). Germline V gives CDR1 SGHRS, CDR2 YFSETQ. This CDR3 has 13 residues. The germline V and J ends were trimmed by 0 bases and 8 bases, with 11 bases remaining between them. Written as DNA, the CDR3 is TGCGCCAGCAGCTTGGAAGGGGGACCCGGCTACACCTTC. Amino acids: CASSLEGGPGYTF.

This clonotype was detected ten times or more. The chain joins TRBV9 to TRBJ1-2; D possibly corresponds to TRBD1 (5 bases). The V gene's germline CDR1 is SGDLS and CDR2 YYNGEE. Trimming shortened V by 3 bases and J by 0 bases, and 12 bases separated the two germline ends. The CDR3 contains 15 residues. Here the CDR3 DNA reads TGTGCCAGCAGCGCGGGGACGACAGCTAACTATGGCTACACCTTC. Its translation: CASSAGTTANYGYTF. The entire variable domain, with the rest obtained from reference TRBV9 and TRBJ1-2, is as follows: DSGVTQTPKHLITATGQRVTLRCSPRSGDLSVYWYQQSLDQGLQFLIQYYNGEERAKGNILERFSAQQFPDLHSELNLSSLELGDSALYFCASSAGTTANYGYTFGSGTRLTVV.

The DNA for the CDR3 is TGTGCCATCAGTGAACAGGGAGGGGGTCAGCCCCAGCATTTT. Amino acid sequence: CAISEQGGGQPQHF. V is TRBV10-3 and J is TRBJ1-5; D might be TRBD1 (6 bases). Trimming shortened V by 3 bases and J by 6 bases, and 12 bases separated the two germline ends. The CDR3 extends over 14 amino acids. The germline V gene encodes CDR1 ENHRY and CDR2 SYGVKD.

About this clonotype: A much larger clone lies one base from this, so it may be a read error. The rearrangement links TRBV5-5 to TRBJ1-2; D may be TRBD1 (5 bases). Per germline, CDR1 SGHKS and CDR2 YYEKEE (reference sequence). There are 15 residues in the CDR3. Trimming removed 2 bases at V and 4 bases at J, with 15 bases between. CDR3 DNA: TGTGCCAGCAGCTTCGGGGGACGGCTTTCCTATGGCTACACCTTC. This sequence encodes CASSFGGRLSYGYTF.